The sequence of this T cell receptor beta chain was determined in a study of low-dose radiotherapy and immunotherapy resistance in tumors. Study in general: Patients were treated with intravenous nivolumab at 240 mg every two weeks and were also dosed with ipilimumab at 1 mg/kg every six weeks. Intravenous cyclophosphamide 200 mg/m2 was given every two weeks, one day before radiation and immunotherapy.

Stated time point: before trial treatment. This clonotype occurred many times. TRAV- and TRBV-specific primers, spanning alpha and beta chains, primed first-strand cDNA. With a constant-region primer and a V-primer adapter, TCRs were subjected to approximately 20 PCR cycles of amplification. TCRdb re-called the reads through MiXCR, storing one row per CDR3 protein. The sample shows 30,000 to 50,000 distinct CDR3 sequences, roughly 31% of them seen only once. Germline V CDR1 and CDR2: SGHTA, FQGNSA. The CDR3 loop spans 13 amino acids. The V and J ends lost 5 bases and 3 bases respectively, with 10 bases between them.

This sequence originates from a male donor with gallbladder cancer. The sequences come from PBMCs, collected before treatment. The V gene is TRBV7-2, the J gene TRBJ1-2; the D is unclear. The CDR3 nucleotides read TGTGCCAGCAGCCAGGACCGGGACTATGGCTACACCTTC. Translation: CASSQDRDYGYTF.